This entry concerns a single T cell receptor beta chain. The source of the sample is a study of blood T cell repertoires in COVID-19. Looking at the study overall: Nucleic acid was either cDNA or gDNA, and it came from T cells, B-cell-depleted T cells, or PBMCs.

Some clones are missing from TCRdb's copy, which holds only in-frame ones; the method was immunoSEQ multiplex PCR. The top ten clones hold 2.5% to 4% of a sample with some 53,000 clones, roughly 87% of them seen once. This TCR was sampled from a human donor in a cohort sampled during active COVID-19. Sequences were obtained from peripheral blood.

Here the CDR3 DNA reads TGCAGCGTTGAAACCCTAGCGGGGGCCTACGAGCAGTACTTC. It yields the protein CSVETLAGAYEQYF. J is TRBJ2-7 and V is TRBV29-1; 10 bases are shared with TRBD2. Trimming took 2 bases from V and 2 from J; bases not matched to a gene: 3. Germline V gives CDR1 SQVTM, CDR2 ANQGSEA. This CDR3 spans 14 amino acids.